Following are 26 T cell receptor beta chains from one sample sequenced in a study of cytomegalovirus exposure and HLA in healthy donors. The PCR ran on 60 Vbeta and 13 Jbeta primers. Profiling relied on immunoSEQ multiplex PCR, and the TCRdb table lists in-frame clones only, not all of them. In the table there are under 90,000 clones, approximately 67% of which are singletons. Sequenced sample: PBMCs. These receptors all come from a man aged 40-55 years in good health and CMV-seropositive.

The chain is built from TRBV30 and TRBJ1-3; 9 nucleotides match TRBD1. The germline V gene has CDR1 GTSNPN and CDR2 SVGIG (reference sequence). V shed 4 bases, J shed 4 bases, and the junction held 8 bases outside the gene matches. This CDR3 is built from 15 residues. The CDR3 DNA reads TGTGCCTGGAAACGGACAGGGGACGTGGGAAACACCATATATTTT. It is translated as CAWKRTGDVGNTIYF.

The chain joins TRBV29-1 to TRBJ2-2, with 8 bases fitting TRBD2. Germline V gene sequence: CDR1 SQVTM, CDR2 ANQGSEA. J lost 0 bases, V lost 6 bases, and 3 bases had no gene match. CDR3 size: 14 residues. The CDR3 sequence is CSVPGLANTGELFF. The CDR3 nucleotides are TGCAGCGTCCCGGGACTAGCGAACACCGGGGAGCTGTTTTTT.

The chain carries TRBV19 and TRBJ1-2; D not certain. V was pared by 4 bases and J by 6 bases, with 9 bases between. The germline V gene has CDR1 LNHDA and CDR2 SQIVND (reference sequence). This CDR3 is built from 12 residues. The DNA of the CDR3 is TGTGCCAGTAGTACCCGGGGAGATGGCTACACCTTC. This encodes CASSTRGDGYTF. Full variable domain (outside the CDR3, taken from reference TRBV19 and TRBJ1-2): DGGITQSPKYLFRKEGQNVTLSCEQNLNHDAMYWYRQDPGQGLRLIYYSQIVNDFQKGDIAEGYSVSREKKESFPLTVTSAQKNPTAFYLCASSTRGDGYTFGSGTRLTVV.

This sequence joins TRBV5-1 and TRBJ2-3; D is possibly TRBD1 (6 bases). V dropped 2 bases and J dropped 1 base, with 8 bases sitting between them. The V gene's germline CDR1 is SGHRS and CDR2 YFSETQ. CDR3 size: 14 residues. As DNA, the CDR3 is TGCGCCAGCAGCTTTGGGGGCGGCACAGATACGCAGTATTTT. Translating gives CASSFGGGTDTQYF. Filled out from reference TRBV5-1 and TRBJ2-3, the complete variable domain reads KAGVTQTPRYLIKTRGQQVTLSCSPISGHRSVSWYQQTPGQGLQFLFEYFSETQRNKGNFPGRFSGRQFSNSRSEMNVSTLELGDSALYLCASSFGGGTDTQYFGPGTRLTVL.

This clone has just a few counts. V usage is TRBV7-3 and J usage is TRBJ2-2; D perhaps matches TRBD2 (7 bases). CDR1 is SGHTA, CDR2 FQGTGA, per germline. This CDR3 region has 15 residues. V was trimmed by 5 bases and J by 8 bases, leaving 18 bases between them. The CDR3 sequence: CASSERGGASGELFF. CDR3 bases: TGTGCCAGCAGCGAAAGGGGGGGCGCTTCTGGGGAGCTGTTTTTT.

The chain links TRBV5-1 to TRBJ2-5, with 11 bases aligning to TRBD1. The better agreement between TRBJ2-7 and the DNA end casts doubt on the J call. The CDR3 covers 15 residues. Germline values: CDR1 SGHRS, CDR2 YFSETQ. For the CDR3, the DNA is TGCGCCAGCAGCTGGGGACAGGGGGTGCCCTACGAGCAGTACTTC. This encodes CASSWGQGVPYEQYF.

The chain combines TRBV5-1 with TRBJ1-2; possibly TRBD1 for D (6 bases). CDR1 is SGHRS and CDR2 is YFSETQ in the germline V gene. V dropped 4 bases and J dropped 1 base, with 23 bases sitting between them. CDR3 length: 18 amino acids. CDR3 coding DNA: TGCGCCAGCAGCCCCGGTGTCAGGGGCCGAACTAGTAACTATGGCTACACCTTC. This sequence encodes CASSPGVRGRTSNYGYTF.

This clone was recorded a few times. The gene calls are TRBV7-9 and TRBJ2-7, with D maybe TRBD1 (6 bases). CDR1 and CDR2 from the germline V gene are SEHNR and FQNEAQ (reference sequence). CDR3 length: 14 residues. V was clipped by 5 bases and J by 2 bases, with 13 bases between them. The CDR3 region is CASSITGTTYEQYF. The CDR3 bases are TGTGCCAGCAGCATTACCGGGACAACCTACGAGCAGTACTTC. Based on the CDR3 plus reference TRBV7-9 and TRBJ2-7, the full variable domain is DTGVSQNPRHKITKRGQNVTFRCDPISEHNRLYWYRQTLGQGPEFLTYFQNEAQLEKSRLLSDRFSAERPKGSFSTLEIQRTEQGDSAMYLCASSITGTTYEQYFGPGTRLTVT.

The CDR3 spells CAWSAGVRNTEAFF. CDR3 bases: TGTGCCTGGAGTGCAGGGGTCCGGAACACTGAAGCTTTCTTT. The chain carries TRBV30 and TRBJ1-1, with a possible D match to TRBD1 (6 bases). Looked up from germline, CDR1 is GTSNPN and CDR2 is SVGIG (reference sequence). The V and J ends lost 1 base and 1 base respectively, with 10 bases between them. The CDR3 covers 14 residues.

The chain employs TRBV6-4 and TRBJ2-1; 11 positions match TRBD1. CDR1 is MRHNA, CDR2 SNTAGT, per germline. This CDR3 spans 12 amino acids. V was pared by 8 bases and J by 6 bases, with 0 bases of the junction left unmatched. CDR3: CASGTGGNEQFF. CDR3 coding DNA: TGTGCCAGCGGGACAGGGGGCAATGAGCAGTTCTTC.

The V call is TRBV7-3, the J call TRBJ2-3, with no clear D. V was shortened by 0 bases and J by 1 base, with 8 bases between the two germline ends. The CDR3 covers 15 residues. Per the germline V gene, CDR1 is SGHTA and CDR2 is FQGTGA. CDR3 bases: TGTGCCAGCAGCTTAACAGGAGCCGGCACAGATACGCAGTATTTT. Translation gives CASSLTGAGTDTQYF. The full variable domain, in which reference TRBV7-3 and TRBJ2-3 provide the parts outside the CDR3, is GAGVSQTPSNKVTEKGKYVELRCDPISGHTALYWYRQSLGQGPEFLIYFQGTGAADDSGLPNDRFFAVRPEGSVSTLKIQRTERGDSAVYLCASSLTGAGTDTQYFGPGTRLTVL.

This chain connects TRBV9 to TRBJ2-7, with D perhaps matching TRBD1 (5 bases). The CDR3 runs to 14 residues. Germline values: CDR1 SGDLS, CDR2 YYNGEE. V was cut by 0 bases and J by 7 bases, with 14 bases left in between. The CDR3 nucleotides read TGTGCCAGCAGCGTAGGTTCAGGGCCGAGAGAGCAGTACTTC. Translation: CASSVGSGPREQYF.

The chain uses TRBV6-1 and TRBJ1-3; D is perhaps TRBD1 (5 bases). CDR1 and CDR2 (germline): MNHNS, SASEGT. The CDR3 is 15 amino acids. The ends were cut back, 6 bases at V and 1 base at J, with 13 bases in the middle. As DNA, the CDR3 is TGTGCCAGCAGAGTTAACCAGGGATCTGGAAACACCATATATTTT. As protein: CASRVNQGSGNTIYF.

V and J are TRBV7-9 and TRBJ1-4; TRBD1 matches 8 bases. The CDR3 covers 18 residues. Trimming cost V 5 bases and J 7 bases; bases outside gene matches: 18. Looked up from germline, CDR1 is SEHNR and CDR2 is FQNEAQ (reference sequence). The CDR3 region is CASSPGQGSTGGGEKLFF. The CDR3 DNA sequence: TGTGCCAGCAGCCCCGGACAGGGCAGTACCGGCGGGGGTGAAAAACTGTTTTTT.

V usage is TRBV7-2 and J usage is TRBJ1-2; 10 nucleotides line up with TRBD1. Looked up from germline, CDR1 is SGHTA and CDR2 is FQGNSA. This CDR3 spans 15 amino acids. Trimming took 1 base from V and 8 from J; bases not matched to a gene: 7. The CDR3 DNA reads as TGTGCCAGCAGCTTAGTTGGGACAGGGGAGGGCGGCTACACCTTC. It specifies CASSLVGTGEGGYTF.

This clone was seen more than once but under ten times. The chain is built from TRBV28 and TRBJ1-2; weak D call: TRBD1 (6 bases). V lost 5 bases and J lost 2, with 9 bases in between. The V gene's germline CDR1 is MDHEN and CDR2 SYDVKM. This CDR3 region has 13 residues. CDR3 DNA sequence: TGTGCCAGCAGTGTAGGACAGAACTATGGCTACACCTTC. Its protein product is CASSVGQNYGYTF.

The DNA for the CDR3 is TGTGCCAGCAGTTCCGCTAGCGGGTTGAACACCGGGGAGCTGTTTTTT. This gives the protein CASSSASGLNTGELFF. V is TRBV6-5 and J is TRBJ2-2, with TRBD2 matching over 8 bases. V shed 4 bases and J 1 base; nucleotides not matched to a gene: 5. The CDR3 is 16 amino acids. Germline loops: CDR1 MNHEY, CDR2 SVGAGI.

This clone has just a few counts. The chain joins TRBV10-3 to TRBJ2-3; TRBD2 aligns across 9 bases. The germline V gene encodes CDR1 ENHRY and CDR2 SYGVKD. Unmatched junction bases numbered 12, after V lost 6 bases and J lost 5 bases. This CDR3 comprises 16 residues. The CDR3 nucleotides read TGTGCCATCAGCCGAGGGGCGGGGGGGGCGGTAGATACGCAGTATTTT. Translation: CAISRGAGGAVDTQYF.

In regard to this clone: Other nucleotide sequences from this sample produce the same CDR3. The CDR3, as DNA: TGTGCCAGCAGGGGGCGCCCGGAAGCTTTCTTT. Protein product: CASRGRPEAFF. The rearrangement uses TRBV28 and TRBJ1-1; D is perhaps TRBD1 (5 bases). The CDR3 spans 11 residues. Per germline, CDR1 MDHEN and CDR2 SYDVKM. The V gene lost 6 bases and the J gene lost 8 bases, with 10 bases spanning the gap.

The chain combines TRBV7-9 with TRBJ2-7; D perhaps matches TRBD1 (6 bases). CDR3 size: 12 residues. The germline V gene has CDR1 SEHNR and CDR2 FQNEAQ (reference sequence). V gave up 5 bases and J gave up 3 bases, with 8 bases separating them. This CDR3 is CASSQQGYEQYF. The DNA for the CDR3 is TGTGCCAGCAGCCAACAGGGCTACGAGCAGTACTTC.

Many counts were recorded for this clone. This chain joins TRBV4-1 and TRBJ1-3, with D uncertain. Trimming took 1 base from V and 0 from J, leaving 10 bases between them. CDR3 length: 16 residues. The germline CDR1 and CDR2 sequences are MGHRA and YSYEKL. The chain's CDR3 is CASSQVSGLSGNTIYF. As DNA, the CDR3 is TGCGCCAGCAGCCAAGTTTCAGGCCTCTCTGGAAACACCATATATTTT.

In its sample, this clone was seen once. The V gene is TRBV5-6, the J gene TRBJ2-2, with a tentative D call TRBD1 (6 bases). Trimming left V 0 bases short and J 0 bases short, with 9 bases between. CDR3 length equals 16 residues. Germline CDR1 reads SGHDT; CDR2 reads YYEEEE. DNA for the CDR3: TGTGCCAGCAGCTTGGTGGGACAACCGAACACCGGGGAGCTGTTTTTT. It specifies CASSLVGQPNTGELFF.

V usage is TRBV15 and J usage is TRBJ2-5; TRBD2 is a possible D gene (5 bases). Germline CDR1 LNHNV, CDR2 YYDKDF (reference sequence). V was pared by 0 bases and J by 3 bases, with 8 bases between. This CDR3 is 14 amino acids long. The CDR3 here is CATSRDNGEETQYF. Here the CDR3 DNA reads TGTGCCACCAGCAGAGACAACGGGGAAGAGACCCAGTACTTC.

This chain uses TRBV14 with TRBJ1-1; D possibly corresponds to TRBD1 (5 bases). This CDR3 comprises 15 residues. Trimming pared 1 base from V and 1 base from J, leaving 10 bases between. Germline values: CDR1 SGHDN, CDR2 FVKESK. CDR3 residues: CASSQARAENTEAFF. CDR3 in DNA: TGTGCCAGCAGCCAAGCCAGGGCAGAGAACACTGAAGCTTTCTTT.

J is TRBJ1-1 and V is TRBV7-9, with D unresolved. The germline gives CDR1 SEHNR, CDR2 FQNEAQ (reference sequence). CDR3 length equals 16 residues. Trimming removed 5 bases at V and 1 base at J, with 17 bases between. CDR3 residues: CASSPRGAIGNTEAFF. The CDR3 nucleotides are TGTGCCAGCAGCCCTCGAGGCGCCATCGGGAACACTGAAGCTTTCTTT. The full variable domain, in which reference TRBV7-9 and TRBJ1-1 provide the parts outside the CDR3, is DTGVSQNPRHKITKRGQNVTFRCDPISEHNRLYWYRQTLGQGPEFLTYFQNEAQLEKSRLLSDRFSAERPKGSFSTLEIQRTEQGDSAMYLCASSPRGAIGNTEAFFGQGTRLTVV.

As concerns this clone: One end of the junction fails to match germline, which may point to a read error. The chain is built from TRBV7-7 and TRBJ2-1, with TRBD1 as a possible D gene (6 bases). This CDR3 contains 15 residues. CDR1 and CDR2 (germline): SSHAT, FNYEAQ (reference sequence). Written as DNA, the CDR3 is TGTGCTAGCAGCTTACGGGGCAGGGGTATGGATGAGCAGTTCTTC. This codes for CASSLRGRGMDEQFF.